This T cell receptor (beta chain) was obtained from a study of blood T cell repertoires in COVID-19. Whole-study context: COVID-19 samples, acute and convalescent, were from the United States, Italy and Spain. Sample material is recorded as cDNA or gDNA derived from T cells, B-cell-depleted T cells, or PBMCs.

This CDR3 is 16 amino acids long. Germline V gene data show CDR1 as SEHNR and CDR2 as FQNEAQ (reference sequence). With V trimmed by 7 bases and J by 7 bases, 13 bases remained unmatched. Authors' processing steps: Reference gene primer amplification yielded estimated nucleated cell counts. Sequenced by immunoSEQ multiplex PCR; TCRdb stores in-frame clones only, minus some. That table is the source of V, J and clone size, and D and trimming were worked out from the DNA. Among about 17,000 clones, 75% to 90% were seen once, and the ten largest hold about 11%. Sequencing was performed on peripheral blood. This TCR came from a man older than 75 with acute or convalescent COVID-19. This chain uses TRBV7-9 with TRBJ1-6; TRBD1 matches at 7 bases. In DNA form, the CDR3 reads TGTGCCAGCACCAATACAGGGTTAGGGGGCAATTCACCCCTCCACTTT. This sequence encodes CASTNTGLGGNSPLHF. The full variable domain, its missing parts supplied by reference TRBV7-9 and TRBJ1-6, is DTGVSQNPRHKITKRGQNVTFRCDPISEHNRLYWYRQTLGQGPEFLTYFQNEAQLEKSRLLSDRFSAERPKGSFSTLEIQRTEQGDSAMYLCASTNTGLGGNSPLHFGNGTRLTVT.